This TCR beta chain was obtained from a study of OX40 agonist ivuxolimab in advanced cancers. On the study more broadly: Participants could have had prior anti-PD-1, anti-PD-L1 or anti-CTLA-4 therapy, and 40% had some. Study-level points and caveats: Partial responders dosed at 0.1-3.0 mg/kg displayed clonal expansion ranking among the lowest. Fewer expanded clones were found on average in CD4+ than in CD8+ T cells. The authors also found low normalized T-cell clonal expansion in some nonresponders.

On this clone itself: Its antigen is unknown.

The table came from immunoSEQ multiplex PCR; TCRdb's copy has only in-frame clones and leaves some out. The top ten hold roughly 2.5% of the sample, which has around 80,000 clones, 85% seen once. The V end lost 4 bases, the J end lost 2 bases, and 13 bases lay between the germline ends. The CDR3 has 14 amino acids. The germline CDR1 and CDR2 sequences are SQVTM and ANQGSEA. The sequence was collected from an adult with an advanced solid tumor such as melanoma, head and neck, liver or kidney cancer. The chain employs TRBV29-1 and TRBJ2-3; the D gene is possibly TRBD1 (6 bases). Sequences were derived from CD4+ or CD8+ T cells sorted from blood, sampled in a trial of the OX40 agonist ivuxolimab. Here the CDR3 DNA reads TGCAGCGTTGCTGCCGGGACACACACAGATACGCAGTATTTT. This translates into CSVAAGTHTDTQYF.